Each of the 21 T cell receptor beta chains below was sequenced from the same sample in a study of blood T cell repertoires in COVID-19. Clones were sequenced by immunoSEQ multiplex PCR, and TCRdb holds only the in-frame ones, with some missing. The data show roughly 250,000 clones, approximately 85% seen once. The sample taken for sequencing was peripheral blood. These receptors came from a human donor with COVID-19, enrolled during active disease. The donor label of this sample is uncertain.

The chain employs TRBV18 and TRBJ2-5; possibly TRBD2 for D (6 bases). Germline V gene lookup returns CDR1 KGHSH and CDR2 LQKENI. This CDR3 spans 14 amino acids. Trimming removed 3 bases at V and 2 bases at J, with 10 bases between. CDR3 sequence (DNA): TGTGCCAGCTCACCGGCGGGACTTCAAGAGACCCAGTACTTC. It codes for CASSPAGLQETQYF.

Only one count was recorded for this clone. This CDR3 is CASSLSGGFGNYEQYF. The CDR3 region has the DNA TGTGCCAGCAGTTTAAGTGGAGGGTTCGGGAACTACGAGCAGTACTTC. The chain employs TRBV28 and TRBJ2-7; a weak D match, TRBD2 (6 bases). Trimming took 2 bases from V and 3 from J, leaving 17 bases between them. CDR1 MDHEN and CDR2 SYDVKM come from the germline V gene. The CDR3 spans 16 residues.

The chain recombines TRBV30 with TRBJ1-2, with 12 bases matching TRBD1. This CDR3 has 18 amino acids. Germline CDR1 is GTSNPN and CDR2 is SVGIG (reference sequence). Trimming took 5 bases from V and 6 from J; bases not matched to a gene: 19. For the CDR3, the DNA is TGTGCCTGGGGAAGAAGTGCTACCGGGACAGGGGGCCCCGATGGCTACACCTTC. It codes for CAWGRSATGTGGPDGYTF.

The CDR3 is CASSREDQPQHF. The CDR3 DNA sequence: TGTGCCAGCAGCAGGGAGGATCAGCCCCAGCATTTT. V and J are TRBV12-3 or TRBV12-4 and TRBJ1-5; D is perhaps TRBD1 (5 bases). Trimming pared 6 bases from V and 5 bases from J, leaving 8 bases between. CDR3 length equals 12 residues.

The chain carries TRBV5-6 and TRBJ1-5; TRBD1 matches at 9 bases. Trimming took 8 bases from V and 3 from J; bases not matched to a gene: 6. Per the germline V gene, CDR1 is SGHDT and CDR2 is YYEEEE. The CDR3 covers 14 residues. DNA of the CDR3: TGTGCCAGTTCCGACAGGGGGGTCAATCAGCCCCAGCATTTT. This encodes CASSDRGVNQPQHF. Combining the CDR3 with reference TRBV5-6 and TRBJ1-5 gives the whole variable domain DAGVTQSPTHLIKTRGQQVTLRCSPKSGHDTVSWYQQALGQGPQFIFQYYEEEERQRGNFPDRFSGHQFPNYSSELNVNALLLGDSALYLCASSDRGVNQPQHFGDGTRLSIL.

The chain carries TRBV27 and TRBJ1-2, with D tentatively TRBD1 (6 bases). Germline-derived CDR1 and CDR2 are MNHEY and SMNVEV (reference sequence). This CDR3 has 15 amino acids. V lost 2 bases, J lost 3 bases, and 13 bases lay in between. The CDR3 nucleotides are TGTGCCAGCAGTTTAGGAGTGACAGGTGACTATGGCTACACCTTC. Residues: CASSLGVTGDYGYTF.

This clone was seen just once. The chain has TRBV5-4 and TRBJ2-1; the match to TRBD2 covers 9 bases. V gave up 2 bases and J gave up 6 bases; unmatched junction bases: 6. The CDR3 is 15 residues long. In germline, CDR1 is SGHNT, CDR2 YYREEE (reference sequence). The CDR3 DNA follows: TGTGCCAGCAGCTTACCGGGACTAGCCGCCAATGAGCAGTTCTTC. Residues: CASSLPGLAANEQFF.

This chain uses TRBV5-8 with TRBJ1-1; D uncertain. CDR1 is SGHTS and CDR2 is YDEGEE in the germline V gene. The CDR3 has 12 residues. Trimming removed 3 bases from V and 13 bases from J, with 16 bases in between. Here the CDR3 DNA reads TGTGCCAGCAGCTCGATATCAGGTCCGATTTTCTTT. Protein sequence: CASSSISGPIFF.

A few counts support this clone. The chain employs TRBV28 and TRBJ2-2; D might be TRBD1 (5 bases). Trimming shortened V by 4 bases and J by 1 base, and 7 bases separated the two germline ends. Per germline, CDR1 MDHEN and CDR2 SYDVKM. The CDR3 has 14 residues. The CDR3 bases are TGTGCCAGCAGTTCCGGACAGAACACCGGGGAGCTGTTTTTT. This translates into CASSSGQNTGELFF.

The chain recombines TRBV7-9 with TRBJ1-5; D possibly corresponds to TRBD1 (6 bases). Trimming removed 4 bases from V and 0 bases from J, with 16 bases in between. The CDR3 runs 17 residues. The germline V gene has CDR1 SEHNR and CDR2 FQNEAQ (reference sequence). In nucleotides, the CDR3 is TGTGCCAGCAGCTGGGGTGGGGGCCCCTTTAGCAATCAGCCCCAGCATTTT. Translating gives CASSWGGGPFSNQPQHF. Full variable domain (remainder filled in from reference TRBV7-9 and TRBJ1-5): DTGVSQNPRHKITKRGQNVTFRCDPISEHNRLYWYRQTLGQGPEFLTYFQNEAQLEKSRLLSDRFSAERPKGSFSTLEIQRTEQGDSAMYLCASSWGGGPFSNQPQHFGDGTRLSIL.

This clone was detected only once. This rearrangement joins TRBV2 to TRBJ1-2; TRBD1 agrees at 10 bases. Germline V lookup: CDR1 SNHLY, CDR2 FYNNEI. The CDR3 has 13 amino acids. V trimming: 6 bases; J trimming: 3 bases; junction bases outside the gene matches: 1. The CDR3 coding sequence is TGTGCCAGCAGAGGACAGGGGGACTATGGCTACACCTTC. It specifies CASRGQGDYGYTF.

The chain recombines TRBV5-1 with TRBJ2-3; 13 bases are shared with TRBD2. Germline V gene lookup returns CDR1 SGHRS and CDR2 YFSETQ. CDR3 length: 19 residues. V gave up 5 bases and J gave up 4 bases; unmatched junction bases: 16. CDR3 nucleotides: TGCGCCAGCAGGCGACTACTAGCGGGAGGGCCGATGAGTTCAGATACGCAGTATTTT. Its translation is CASRRLLAGGPMSSDTQYF.

The chain uses TRBV4-3 and TRBJ1-6, with 9 bases that match TRBD1. The CDR3 sequence is 16 residues long. V trimming: 1 base; J trimming: 14 bases; junction bases outside the gene matches: 12. From germline, CDR1 is LGHNA and CDR2 YSLEER. CDR3 sequence (DNA): TGCGCCAGCAGCCAAGGGGTGAAGACAGGGGGTCCCACCCTCCACTTT. Its translation: CASSQGVKTGGPTLHF.

V is TRBV4-3 and J is TRBJ2-1; 9 bases line up with TRBD1. Germline CDR1 and CDR2: LGHNA and YSLEER. Trimming removed 0 bases from V and 7 bases from J; junction bases left unmatched: 7. CDR3 size: 16 residues. This chain's CDR3 is CASSQDITGGKNEQFF. The CDR3 region has the DNA TGCGCCAGCAGCCAAGATATCACAGGGGGCAAAAATGAGCAGTTCTTC.

The chain has TRBV2 and TRBJ2-5; D perhaps matches TRBD1 (5 bases). This CDR3 has 14 amino acids. Germline values: CDR1 SNHLY, CDR2 FYNNEI. Trimming took 5 bases from V and 1 from J, leaving 11 bases between them. The CDR3 reads CASSTYRSQETQYF. CDR3 in DNA: TGTGCCAGCAGTACTTACAGGTCCCAAGAGACCCAGTACTTC.

This sequence joins TRBV6-6 and TRBJ1-6; D might be TRBD1 (6 bases). CDR3 length: 14 residues. CDR1 is MNHNY and CDR2 is SVGAGI in the germline V gene (reference sequence). Trimming left V 5 bases short and J 10 bases short, with 15 bases between. CDR3 residues: CASSPRAQGSPLHF. CDR3 DNA: TGTGCCAGCAGTCCCCGGGCCCAGGGGTCACCCCTCCACTTT.

J is TRBJ2-1 and V is TRBV30; tentative D call: TRBD2 (5 bases). Trimming left V 1 base short and J 4 bases short, with 17 bases between. This CDR3 is 16 amino acids long. Germline lookup yields CDR1 GTSNPN and CDR2 SVGIG (reference sequence). The CDR3 coding sequence is TGTGCCTGGAGTGGGGTGCGGCGGGTAGGTTACAATGAGCAGTTCTTC. Translating it yields CAWSGVRRVGYNEQFF.

This chain connects TRBV4-1 to TRBJ1-5; D is ambiguous. Trimming left V 0 bases short and J 6 bases short, with 6 bases between. CDR3 size: 13 residues. The germline V gene has CDR1 MGHRA and CDR2 YSYEKL. The CDR3 DNA follows: TGCGCCAGCAGCCAAGATCGGTTTCAGCCCCAGCATTTT. This sequence encodes CASSQDRFQPQHF.

The rearrangement joins TRBV7-3 to TRBJ2-2, with D maybe TRBD2 (6 bases). The germline V gene has CDR1 SGHTA and CDR2 FQGTGA. CDR3 length equals 13 residues. Deletions cut 3 bases from V and 5 bases from J, with 7 bases between. The CDR3 sequence: CASSFRGTGELFF. The CDR3 DNA is TGTGCCAGCAGCTTTCGGGGGACCGGGGAGCTGTTTTTT.

This chain uses TRBV6-5 with TRBJ2-3, with 10 bases fitting TRBD1. In germline, CDR1 is MNHEY, CDR2 SVGAGI. With V trimmed by 7 bases and J by 4 bases, 5 bases remained unmatched. CDR3 length equals 14 residues. CDR3 protein: CASTLDRGADTQYF. Written as DNA, the CDR3 is TGTGCCAGCACCCTGGACAGGGGGGCAGATACGCAGTATTTT.

This clone has just one count. V usage is TRBV6-2 or TRBV6-3 and J usage is TRBJ2-7; possible D gene TRBD2, 5 bases. Germline CDR1 MNHEY, CDR2 SVGEGT. V lost 2 bases, J lost 4 bases, and 15 bases lay in between. The CDR3 is 15 residues long. CDR3 in amino acids: CASSYEGSERYEQYF. CDR3 DNA: TGTGCCAGCAGTTACGAGGGAAGTGAGAGATACGAGCAGTACTTC.